The sequence of this T cell receptor (beta chain) was determined in a study of T cell repertoires in cytomegalovirus infection. Background on the study: Public TCR beta signatures provided an indication of both CMV infection and a matching HLA type.

TCRdb recomputed calls from the reads with MiXCR, one row per CDR3 protein. The table lists 210,000 or so distinct CDR3 sequences, 6.5% of them singletons, with 5.5% to 6.5% in the top ten. This clonotype appeared many times. Its specificity is not known. Whole-study findings and limits: CMV-specific HLA-C-restricted TCR beta clonotypes dominated the ex vivo response. Cumulative frequency of public TCR beta families picked out carriers of CMV plus the relevant HLA.

This receptor was taken from a human donor in good health (CMV status not recorded). Some clones in this sample may be carry-over from other donors' samples. Sequencing was carried out using PBMCs.

The CDR3 DNA follows: TGCAGTGCTAGAAAAGCGGGGAGCACAGATACGCAGTATTTT. Its protein product is CSARKAGSTDTQYF. This chain joins TRBV20-1 and TRBJ2-3; 7 bases fit TRBD2. V was clipped by 2 bases and J by 0 bases; unmatched bases: 2. Germline V gives CDR1 DFQATT, CDR2 SNEGSKA (reference sequence). The length of the CDR3 is 14 residues.